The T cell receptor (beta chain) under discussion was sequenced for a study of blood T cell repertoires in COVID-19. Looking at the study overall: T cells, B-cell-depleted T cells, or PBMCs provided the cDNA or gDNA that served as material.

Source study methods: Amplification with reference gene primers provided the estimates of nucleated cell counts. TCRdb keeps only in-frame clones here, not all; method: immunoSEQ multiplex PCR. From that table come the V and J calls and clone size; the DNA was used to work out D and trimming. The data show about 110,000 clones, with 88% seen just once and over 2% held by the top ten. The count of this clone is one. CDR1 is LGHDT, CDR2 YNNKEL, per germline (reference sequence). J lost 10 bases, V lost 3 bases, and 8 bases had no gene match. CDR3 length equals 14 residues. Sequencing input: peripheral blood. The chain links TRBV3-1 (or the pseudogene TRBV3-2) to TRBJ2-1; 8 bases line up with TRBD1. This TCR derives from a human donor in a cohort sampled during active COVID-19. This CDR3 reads CASSQAGTGREQFF. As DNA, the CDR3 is TGTGCCAGCAGCCAGGCCGGGACAGGCCGCGAGCAGTTCTTC.